Following are 15 T cell receptor beta chains from one sample sequenced in a study of blood T cell repertoires in COVID-19. The repertoire was sequenced with immunoSEQ multiplex PCR; TCRdb's copy has only in-frame clones and lacks some. The sample lists nearly 25,000 clones, 80% to 90% seen once, with 9% to 10% in the top ten. Sample: peripheral blood. Receptors were obtained from a man in his sixties or seventies with acute or convalescent COVID-19.

The rearrangement joins TRBV5-4 to TRBJ2-5, with D tentatively TRBD2 (6 bases). The CDR3 runs 13 residues. The V gene's germline CDR1 is SGHNT and CDR2 YYREEE (reference sequence). Trimming took 2 bases from V and 4 from J, leaving 9 bases between them. This chain's CDR3 is CASSFTGGETQYF. The CDR3 nucleotides are TGTGCCAGCAGCTTTACCGGGGGAGAGACCCAGTACTTC.

This clone was detected once. The rearrangement uses TRBV10-3 and TRBJ2-7; 8 positions agree with TRBD2. Germline CDR1 is ENHRY and CDR2 is SYGVKD. This CDR3 is built from 13 residues. Losses at the gene ends were 2 bases for V and 6 bases for J; bases not matched to a gene: 3. CDR3 nucleotide sequence: TGTGCCATCAGTGAGGGACTAGCAGGCGAGCAGTACTTC. It is translated as CAISEGLAGEQYF.

The CDR3 is CATSRDLGGVGNEQFF. The CDR3, as DNA: TGTGCCACCAGCAGAGATCTAGGAGGGGTCGGGAATGAGCAGTTCTTC. The chain carries TRBV15 and TRBJ2-1, with D perhaps matching TRBD2 (6 bases). The CDR3 covers 16 residues. Per the germline V gene, CDR1 is LNHNV and CDR2 is YYDKDF (reference sequence). V was shortened by 0 bases and J by 7 bases, with 16 bases between the two germline ends.

The J gene is TRBJ2-3, the V gene TRBV27; D may be TRBD2 (6 bases). This CDR3 is 14 amino acids long. Germline lookup yields CDR1 MNHEY and CDR2 SMNVEV (reference sequence). The V end lost 2 bases, the J end lost 6 bases, and 12 bases lay between the germline ends. DNA of the CDR3: TGTGCCAGCAGTTTAGTGACGGGAGTGGATACGCAGTATTTT. Its translation is CASSLVTGVDTQYF.

V is TRBV2 and J is TRBJ1-4, with D maybe TRBD1 (6 bases). Trimming took 6 bases from V and 6 from J, leaving 11 bases between them. Germline values: CDR1 SNHLY, CDR2 FYNNEI. The CDR3 extends over 13 amino acids. The CDR3 region is CASRVQGYEKLFF. The CDR3 nucleotides are TGTGCCAGCAGGGTGCAGGGGTATGAAAAACTGTTTTTT.

This chain uses TRBV23-1 with TRBJ2-3; no definite D call. TRBV23-1 carries the ORF label, with uncertain function. This CDR3 spans 13 amino acids. V dropped 2 bases and J dropped 1 base, with 4 bases sitting between them. The CDR3 bases are TGCGCCAGCAGTCAAACTGGCACAGATACGCAGTATTTT. It specifies CASSQTGTDTQYF.

The sample holds one count of this clone. The chain employs TRBV3-1 (or the pseudogene TRBV3-2) and TRBJ1-6; 9 bases are a match to TRBD1. The CDR3 has 19 amino acids. The V and J ends lost 0 bases and 3 bases, in that order; junction bases with no gene match: 9. Germline CDR1 and CDR2: LGHDT and YNNKEL (reference sequence). The CDR3 nucleotides are TGTGCCAGCAGCCAAGATCCTCGGATGACAGGGGGCTATAATTCACCCCTCCACTTT. Its translation is CASSQDPRMTGGYNSPLHF.

This chain joins TRBV18 and TRBJ2-7; the D is unclear. CDR3 length equals 14 residues. CDR1 and CDR2 from the germline V gene are KGHSH and LQKENI. V lost 2 bases and J lost 0, with 8 bases in between. CDR3 amino acids: CASSPYRSSYEQYF. The CDR3 nucleotides are TGTGCCAGCTCACCATATCGCAGCTCCTACGAGCAGTACTTC.

The chain has TRBV7-2 and TRBJ1-4; D gene uncertain. This CDR3 has 14 amino acids. V was shortened by 3 bases and J by 7 bases, with 12 bases between the two germline ends. CDR1 and CDR2 (germline): SGHTA, FQGNSA. The CDR3 DNA follows: TGTGCCAGCAGCTTTTTTGTTTCGAGTGAAAAACTGTTTTTT. Its protein is CASSFFVSSEKLFF.

The V and J genes are TRBV6-4 and TRBJ2-3, with a possible D match to TRBD1 (6 bases). Trimming left V 3 bases short and J 2 bases short, with 12 bases between. The CDR3 is 15 residues long. Germline lookup yields CDR1 MRHNA and CDR2 SNTAGT. CDR3 sequence: CASSDQGHATDTQYF. As DNA, the CDR3 is TGTGCCAGCAGTGATCAGGGGCACGCCACAGATACGCAGTATTTT.

The chain combines TRBV2 with TRBJ1-4; D is perhaps TRBD1 (5 bases). Germline V CDR1 and CDR2: SNHLY, FYNNEI. V lost 7 bases and J 7 bases, leaving 13 bases between the germline ends. The CDR3 contains 13 residues. The CDR3 coding sequence is TGTGCCAGCAACATACAGGCGAGTGAAAAACTGTTTTTT. The encoded protein is CASNIQASEKLFF.

The chain combines TRBV5-1 with TRBJ2-7; no definite D call. Trimming pared 4 bases from V and 0 bases from J, leaving 11 bases between. CDR3 length: 14 amino acids. Germline CDR1 is SGHRS and CDR2 is YFSETQ. The CDR3: CASSLRGGSYEQYF. For the CDR3, the DNA is TGCGCCAGCAGCCTGCGAGGCGGCTCCTACGAGCAGTACTTC.

The chain carries TRBV19 and TRBJ2-5, with TRBD2 matching over 8 bases. CDR3 size: 17 residues. The germline V gene encodes CDR1 LNHDA and CDR2 SQIVND (reference sequence). The J segment lost 2 bases and the V segment lost 0 bases, leaving 8 bases of the junction unmatched. Here the CDR3 reads CASSIDDSGATQETQYF. In DNA, the CDR3 is TGTGCCAGTAGTATAGATGATAGCGGGGCGACTCAAGAGACCCAGTACTTC.

The V gene is TRBV2, the J gene TRBJ2-3; D is unclear. Trimming removed 5 bases from V and 14 bases from J, with 20 bases in between. Germline CDR1 reads SNHLY; CDR2 reads FYNNEI. CDR3 size: 13 residues. The CDR3, as DNA: TGTGCCAGCAGTTCACTCACCTCCGATTCTCGGTATTTT. It translates to CASSSLTSDSRYF.

V is TRBV5-1 and J is TRBJ2-5, with D tentatively TRBD2 (5 bases). Trimming removed 0 bases at V and 2 bases at J, with 11 bases between. Germline-derived CDR1 and CDR2 are SGHRS and YFSETQ. The CDR3 spans 15 residues. CDR3 region: CASSLGASPQETQYF. The CDR3 nucleotides are TGCGCCAGCAGCTTGGGGGCTAGCCCTCAAGAGACCCAGTACTTC.